The 9 T cell receptor beta chains in this list originate from one sample, sequenced in a study of regulatory T cells in long-lasting Graves disease listed by TCRdb under 2021. The sample's time point label is to be understood as: newly diagnosed GD, antithyroid drugs for less than 3 months. RNA was extracted from PBMCs in TRIzol for both TCR sequencing and RNA sequencing. Preparation of the library involved multiplex PCR. The instrument given in TCRdb is Illumina HiSeq 4000. iRepertoire HTBI primers and Arm-PCR amplification of CDR3 regions were used to construct TCR beta libraries. TCRdb trimmed public reads at Q25 via fastp, called clones via MiXCR and kept in-frame beta chains. Under each unique CDR3 protein, matching rows form one entry showing the most common genes and DNA. The sample table holds approximately 480,000 distinct CDR3 sequences, of which around 15% were seen once. The ten largest account for 12% of the sample.

Separately, the same data were catalogued under a study of T cells in Graves' hyperthyroidism and ophthalmopathy.

This specimen consisted of peripheral blood mononuclear cells (PBMCs), obtained at new diagnosis, from a patient treated with antithyroid drugs. The receptors derive from a middle-aged man with Graves disease. Donor details come from another sample of the same person, matched by shared clones.

This clonotype was recorded at least ten times. The rearrangement links TRBV28 to TRBJ2-7; unclear D gene. This CDR3 region has 17 residues. The V and J ends lost 5 bases and 3 bases respectively, with 23 bases between them. The germline gives CDR1 MDHEN, CDR2 SYDVKM. CDR3 in amino acids: CASSQSEFLIVNYEQYF. The CDR3 DNA follows: TGTGCCAGCAGTCAAAGTGAATTTTTAATCGTTAACTACGAGCAGTACTTC.

Ten or more counts support this clonotype. The J gene is TRBJ1-2, the V gene TRBV7-2; D gene uncertain. The ends were cut back, 1 base at V and 6 bases at J, with 9 bases in the middle. Looked up from germline, CDR1 is SGHTA and CDR2 is FQGNSA. CDR3 length: 13 amino acids. The CDR3 bases are TGTGCCAGCAGCTTAGAGCGTTTACATGGCTACACCTTC. Its protein is CASSLERLHGYTF.

In this sample, this clonotype turned up a few times. This could be a read error, since a much larger clone is one nucleotide away. The V and J genes are TRBV7-3 and TRBJ2-7, with 9 bases identical to TRBD2. The trim removed 4 bases at V and 5 bases at J, leaving 12 bases unmatched. The CDR3 has 16 residues. Germline CDR1 SGHTA, CDR2 FQGTGA. The CDR3 DNA follows: TGTGCCAGCAGCTCATATAGCCTAGCGGGAATGGACGAGCAGTACTTC. Its translation is CASSSYSLAGMDEQYF. Complete variable domain (other parts from reference TRBV7-3 and TRBJ2-7): GAGVSQTPSNKVTEKGKYVELRCDPISGHTALYWYRQSLGQGPEFLIYFQGTGAADDSGLPNDRFFAVRPEGSVSTLKIQRTERGDSAVYLCASSSYSLAGMDEQYFGPGTRLTVT.

The table lists this clonotype with many counts. An end of the junction does not agree with germline; a read error may underlie this. The chain uses TRBV5-1 and TRBJ1-1; D remains unclear. There are 14 residues in the CDR3. Germline assignment: CDR1 SGHRS and CDR2 YFSETQ. CDR3 region: CASSFGVENTEAFF. The CDR3 region has the DNA TGTGCCAGCAGCTTCGGGGTGGAGAACACTGAAGCTTTCTTT.

This clonotype was seen only a few times. The chain employs TRBV12-3 or TRBV12-4 and TRBJ2-1, with 7 bases aligning to TRBD2. CDR3 size: 15 residues. V lost 8 bases and J lost 4; bases outside the gene matches: 11. The CDR3: CASHRGVAPYNEQFF. For the CDR3, the DNA is TGTGCCAGCCACCGGGGGGTAGCGCCTTACAATGAGCAGTTCTTC.

The chain combines TRBV6-2 or TRBV6-3 with TRBJ1-2; D may be TRBD1 (5 bases). The CDR3 is made up of 15 amino acids. V was pared by 2 bases and J by 0 bases, with 10 bases between. Germline CDR1 MNHEY, CDR2 SVGEGT. CDR3 bases: TGTGCCAGCAGTTACCAGGGCGGAACTAACTATGGCTACACCTTC. Translating it yields CASSYQGGTNYGYTF.

This clonotype was detected a few times. A read error is possible here, since a much larger clone lies one base away. V gene TRBV5-1 combines with J gene TRBJ2-1, with D perhaps TRBD1 or TRBD2 (5 bases each). Germline V lookup: CDR1 SGHRS, CDR2 YFSETQ. CDR3 length: 19 residues. V was clipped by 4 bases and J by 10 bases, with 33 bases between them. This CDR3 reads CASSRDSGMRWTLSYEQFF. CDR3 bases: TGCGCCAGCAGCCGGGATTCAGGGATGAGGTGGACCCTCTCCTACGAGCAGTTCTTC.

The gene calls are TRBV3-1 and TRBJ1-2, with a weak D call TRBD1 (6 bases). Germline V gene sequence: CDR1 LGHDT, CDR2 YNNKEL (reference sequence). V lost 1 base and J lost 8, with 14 bases in between. The CDR3 sequence is 14 residues long. As DNA, the CDR3 is TGTGCCAGCAGCCAAGCTGCAGGGGTCAGCGGCTACACCTTC. It encodes CASSQAAGVSGYTF.

This clonotype was seen a few times. The V gene is TRBV30, the J gene TRBJ2-3, with D tentatively TRBD2 (6 bases). CDR1 and CDR2 (germline): GTSNPN, SVGIG (reference sequence). The CDR3 length is 16 residues. V shed 4 bases and J shed 2 bases, with 19 bases lying between them. CDR3 loop: CAWKETGKRVTDTQYF. The CDR3 DNA reads TGTGCCTGGAAAGAGACTGGCAAGCGGGTCACAGATACGCAGTATTTT. Supplemented by reference TRBV30 and TRBJ2-3, the full variable domain reads SQTIHQWPATLVQPVGSPLSLECTVEGTSNPNLYWYRQAAGRGLQLLFYSVGIGQISSEVPQNLSASRPQDRQFILSSKKLLLSDSGFYLCAWKETGKRVTDTQYFGPGTRLTVL.